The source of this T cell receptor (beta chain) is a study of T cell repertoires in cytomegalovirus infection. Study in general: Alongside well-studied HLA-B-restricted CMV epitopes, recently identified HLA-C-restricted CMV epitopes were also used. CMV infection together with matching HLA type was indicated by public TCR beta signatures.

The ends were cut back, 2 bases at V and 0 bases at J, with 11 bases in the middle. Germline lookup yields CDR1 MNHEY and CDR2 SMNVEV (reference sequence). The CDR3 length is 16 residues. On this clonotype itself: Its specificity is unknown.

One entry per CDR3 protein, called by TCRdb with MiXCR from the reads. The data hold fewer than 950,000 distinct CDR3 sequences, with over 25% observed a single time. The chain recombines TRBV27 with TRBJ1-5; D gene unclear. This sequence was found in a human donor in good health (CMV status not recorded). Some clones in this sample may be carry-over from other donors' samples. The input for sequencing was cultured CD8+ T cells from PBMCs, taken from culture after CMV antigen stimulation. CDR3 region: CASSLSPGPSNQPQHF. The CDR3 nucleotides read TGTGCCAGCAGTTTAAGCCCAGGACCTAGCAATCAGCCCCAGCATTTT.